The source of this TCR beta chain is a study of blood T cell repertoires in COVID-19. About the research overall: The United States, Italy and Spain provided the acute and convalescent COVID-19 samples.

The length of the CDR3 is 15 residues. Germline CDR1 reads KGHDR; CDR2 reads SFDVKD. V lost 5 bases, J lost 3 bases, and 5 bases stayed unmatched. Produced via immunoSEQ multiplex PCR; TCRdb's table is partial and in-frame only. The table records about 70,000 clones, 80% of them present only once. Sequencing was carried out using peripheral blood. The chain carries TRBV24-1 and TRBJ1-2; 10 bases match TRBD1. This TCR came from a man between 65 and 79 years old who had recovered from COVID-19. The CDR3 coding sequence is TGTGCCACCAGTGGGACAGGGGGAGTGGACTATGGCTACACCTTC. Amino acid sequence: CATSGTGGVDYGYTF.